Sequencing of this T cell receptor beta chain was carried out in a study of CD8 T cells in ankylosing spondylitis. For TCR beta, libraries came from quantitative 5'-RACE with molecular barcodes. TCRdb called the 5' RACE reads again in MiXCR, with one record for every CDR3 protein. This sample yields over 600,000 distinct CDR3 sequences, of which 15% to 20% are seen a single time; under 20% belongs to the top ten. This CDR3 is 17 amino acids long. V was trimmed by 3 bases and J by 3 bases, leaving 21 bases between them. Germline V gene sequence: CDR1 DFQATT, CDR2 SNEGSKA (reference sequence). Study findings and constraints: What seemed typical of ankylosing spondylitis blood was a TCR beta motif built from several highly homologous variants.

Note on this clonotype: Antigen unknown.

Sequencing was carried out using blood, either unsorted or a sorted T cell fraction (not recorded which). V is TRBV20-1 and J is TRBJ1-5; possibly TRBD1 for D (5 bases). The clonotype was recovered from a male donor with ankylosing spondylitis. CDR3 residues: CSASKFSLAGNNQPQHF. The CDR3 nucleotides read TGCAGTGCTAGTAAGTTTAGTTTGGCAGGGAACAATCAGCCCCAGCATTTT.